This record covers a single T cell receptor (beta chain). The table came from immunoSEQ multiplex PCR; TCRdb's copy has only in-frame clones and leaves some out. The sample records about 33,000 clones, roughly 80% being singletons. The sample belongs to a study of OX40 agonist ivuxolimab in advanced cancers. The CDR3 consists of 16 residues. Germline values: CDR1 SGDLS, CDR2 YYNGEE. Deletions cut 3 bases from V and 8 bases from J, with 21 bases between. The sequence came from an adult with an advanced solid tumor such as melanoma, head and neck, liver or kidney cancer. Sequences were derived from CD4+ or CD8+ T cells sorted from blood, sampled in a trial of the OX40 agonist ivuxolimab. This rearrangement joins TRBV9 to TRBJ2-1; tentatively, D is TRBD2 (5 bases). The CDR3, as DNA: TGTGCCAGCAGCGGCTCGGGGAGAATTGATTTCCATGAGCAGTTCTTC. Translation: CASSGSGRIDFHEQFF.